Shown below are 30 T cell receptor beta chains from a single sample sequenced in a study of cytomegalovirus exposure and HLA in healthy donors. Data came from immunoSEQ multiplex PCR; TCRdb stores just in-frame clones and leaves some out. Counted here are 190,000 or so clones, 80% to 90% occurring once; the ten biggest clones make up around an eighth. The sequenced sample consisted of PBMCs. The receptor source for this set is a young woman in good health and CMV-seropositive.

The chain carries TRBV15 and TRBJ2-1; 8 positions match TRBD2. V was clipped by 1 base and J by 5 bases; unmatched bases: 4. The CDR3 has 15 residues. Germline V gene sequence: CDR1 LNHNV, CDR2 YYDKDF (reference sequence). The CDR3 loop reads CATSRVSGSDNEQFF. CDR3 nucleotides: TGTGCCACCAGCAGAGTAAGCGGGAGCGACAATGAGCAGTTCTTC.

This chain connects TRBV5-4 to TRBJ2-3; perhaps TRBD2 as D (5 bases). The V gene's germline CDR1 is SGHNT and CDR2 YYREEE (reference sequence). CDR3 size: 15 residues. The germline V and J ends were trimmed by 5 bases and 0 bases, with 13 bases remaining between them. CDR3 coding DNA: TGTGCCAGCAGGATTGGAACTAGTAGCACAGATACGCAGTATTTT. This sequence encodes CASRIGTSSTDTQYF.

The chain is built from TRBV30 and TRBJ1-4; 7 nucleotides match TRBD1. Germline assignment: CDR1 GTSNPN and CDR2 SVGIG (reference sequence). The CDR3 covers 15 residues. The junction had 6 bases not matched to a gene; V was cut back by 5 bases and J by 0 bases. Here the CDR3 DNA reads TGTGCCTGGGGCAGGGGGAGGTCAACTAATGAAAAACTGTTTTTT. This codes for CAWGRGRSTNEKLFF. Together with reference TRBV30 and TRBJ1-4, the CDR3 gives the full variable domain: SQTIHQWPATLVQPVGSPLSLECTVEGTSNPNLYWYRQAAGRGLQLLFYSVGIGQISSEVPQNLSASRPQDRQFILSSKKLLLSDSGFYLCAWGRGRSTNEKLFFGSGTQLSVL.

The chain has TRBV7-9 and TRBJ2-1, with D possibly TRBD2 on 5 matching bases. V lost 5 bases and J lost 0, with 11 bases in between. The CDR3 runs 15 residues. CDR1 and CDR2 from the germline V gene are SEHNR and FQNEAQ (reference sequence). The CDR3 protein is CASSNPRVSYNEQFF. The CDR3 DNA is TGTGCCAGCAGCAATCCGAGGGTCTCCTACAATGAGCAGTTCTTC.

J is TRBJ1-2 and V is TRBV29-1; D gene unclear. Per the germline V gene, CDR1 is SQVTM and CDR2 is ANQGSEA. The CDR3 has 13 amino acids. V gave up 6 bases and J gave up 5 bases, with 16 bases separating them. CDR3 in amino acids: CSVKAYSGYGYTF. The DNA for the CDR3 is TGCAGCGTGAAAGCATACTCGGGGTATGGCTACACCTTC.

The chain is built from TRBV2 and TRBJ2-3; 12 positions agree with TRBD1. V was pared by 6 bases and J by 8 bases, with 12 bases of the junction left unmatched. Germline assignment: CDR1 SNHLY and CDR2 FYNNEI. This CDR3 has 16 residues. CDR3 nucleotide sequence: TGTGCCAGCAGACCTCCCGGGACAGGGGGCTTCGGTACGCAGTATTTT. Its protein product is CASRPPGTGGFGTQYF.

The chain has TRBV4-1 and TRBJ2-1; 7 bases line up with TRBD2. This CDR3 is built from 17 residues. Germline V CDR1 and CDR2: MGHRA, YSYEKL. The V and J ends lost 4 bases and 0 bases, in that order; junction bases with no gene match: 9. The CDR3 coding sequence is TGCGCCAGCAGCCCCCCTAGCGGCAGGAGCTCCTACAATGAGCAGTTCTTC. This gives the protein CASSPPSGRSSYNEQFF.

V usage is TRBV18 and J usage is TRBJ2-7, with D possibly being TRBD2 (6 bases). The CDR3 is 12 residues long. V lost 3 bases, J lost 6 bases, and 9 bases lay in between. Germline CDR1 KGHSH, CDR2 LQKENI. The CDR3 DNA sequence: TGTGCCAGCTCACCGAACGGGGGCGAGCAGTACTTC. Translation gives CASSPNGGEQYF.

The chain couples TRBV19 to TRBJ1-5; D unclear. The CDR3 totals 13 residues. The V gene lost 6 bases and the J gene lost 0 bases, with 6 bases spanning the gap. Germline assignment: CDR1 LNHDA and CDR2 SQIVND (reference sequence). The CDR3 protein is CASSYSSNQPQHF. The CDR3 bases are TGTGCCAGTAGCTACAGTAGCAATCAGCCCCAGCATTTT.

This clone has just one count. The chain employs TRBV7-9 and TRBJ2-2, with 13 bases aligning to TRBD2. The germline gives CDR1 SEHNR, CDR2 FQNEAQ (reference sequence). Unmatched junction bases numbered 11, after V lost 1 base and J lost 12 bases. The CDR3 spans 17 residues. The CDR3 protein is CASSLDRTSGSGRQLFF. For the CDR3, the DNA is TGTGCCAGCAGCTTAGATCGGACTAGCGGGAGTGGGAGGCAGCTGTTTTTT.

The chain combines TRBV19 with TRBJ1-1; a weak D match, TRBD1 (5 bases). Per the germline V gene, CDR1 is LNHDA and CDR2 is SQIVND (reference sequence). V lost 6 bases and J 1 base, leaving 15 bases between the germline ends. The CDR3 covers 15 residues. The CDR3 here is CASRGTSGGNTEAFF. In DNA form, the CDR3 reads TGTGCCAGTAGGGGAACGTCGGGGGGGAACACTGAAGCTTTCTTT.

This clone was found once. This chain connects TRBV5-1 to TRBJ2-7, with unresolved D. In germline, CDR1 is SGHRS, CDR2 YFSETQ. The CDR3 totals 14 residues. V lost 3 bases, J lost 4 bases, and 14 bases lay in between. CDR3 region: CASSWVGAEYEQYF. For the CDR3, the DNA is TGCGCCAGCAGCTGGGTTGGAGCCGAATACGAGCAGTACTTC. The complete variable domain, with remaining parts taken from reference TRBV5-1 and TRBJ2-7, reads KAGVTQTPRYLIKTRGQQVTLSCSPISGHRSVSWYQQTPGQGLQFLFEYFSETQRNKGNFPGRFSGRQFSNSRSEMNVSTLELGDSALYLCASSWVGAEYEQYFGPGTRLTVT.

The gene calls are TRBV10-2 and TRBJ1-1, with TRBD1 matching over 7 bases. V lost 5 bases, J lost 8 bases, and 8 bases stayed unmatched. CDR3 length equals 13 residues. Germline V gives CDR1 WSHSY, CDR2 SAAADI. The CDR3 loop reads CASSLSRQGEAFF. DNA of the CDR3: TGCGCCAGCAGTCTATCTAGACAGGGAGAAGCTTTCTTT.

This CDR3 reads CASSRSGTGVYGYTF. The CDR3 DNA sequence: TGTGCCAGTAGTCGGTCTGGGACAGGGGTCTATGGCTACACCTTC. The gene calls are TRBV19 and TRBJ1-2, with 10 positions matching TRBD1. The CDR3 is 15 residues long. Losses at the gene ends were 5 bases for V and 4 bases for J; bases not matched to a gene: 7. Per the germline V gene, CDR1 is LNHDA and CDR2 is SQIVND (reference sequence).

A few counts support this clone. This sequence joins TRBV7-9 and TRBJ2-5, with 11 positions matching TRBD2. Germline values: CDR1 SEHNR, CDR2 FQNEAQ (reference sequence). CDR3 length equals 18 residues. The V and J ends lost 5 bases and 4 bases, in that order; junction bases with no gene match: 15. This chain's CDR3 is CASSPGVAGGALGETQYF. In DNA form, the CDR3 reads TGTGCCAGCAGCCCCGGAGTAGCGGGAGGGGCGCTGGGAGAGACCCAGTACTTC. The full variable domain, with the rest looked up from reference TRBV7-9 and TRBJ2-5, is DTGVSQNPRHKITKRGQNVTFRCDPISEHNRLYWYRQTLGQGPEFLTYFQNEAQLEKSRLLSDRFSAERPKGSFSTLEIQRTEQGDSAMYLCASSPGVAGGALGETQYFGPGTRLLVL.

The rearrangement uses TRBV19 and TRBJ2-7; tentative D call: TRBD1 (5 bases). CDR1 and CDR2 from the germline V gene are LNHDA and SQIVND (reference sequence). The CDR3 is 12 amino acids. Trimming removed 7 bases at V and 1 base at J, with 8 bases between. The CDR3 DNA reads TGTGCCAGTACCGACAGATCCTACGAGCAGTACTTC. Its translation: CASTDRSYEQYF. The complete variable domain, with remaining parts taken from reference TRBV19 and TRBJ2-7, reads DGGITQSPKYLFRKEGQNVTLSCEQNLNHDAMYWYRQDPGQGLRLIYYSQIVNDFQKGDIAEGYSVSREKKESFPLTVTSAQKNPTAFYLCASTDRSYEQYFGPGTRLTVT.

The chain couples TRBV28 to TRBJ1-3; 7 bases match TRBD1. The CDR3 consists of 16 residues. CDR1 is MDHEN and CDR2 is SYDVKM in the germline V gene. After removal of 3 bases from V and 0 bases from J, the junction contained 5 bases not matched to a gene. The CDR3 sequence: CASSFSYRGSGNTIYF. In DNA form, the CDR3 reads TGTGCCAGCAGTTTTAGTTACAGGGGCTCTGGAAACACCATATATTTT. Looking up the rest from reference TRBV28 and TRBJ1-3 gives the full variable domain: DVKVTQSSRYLVKRTGEKVFLECVQDMDHENMFWYRQDPGLGLRLIYFSYDVKMKEKGDIPEGYSVSREKKERFSLILESASTNQTSMYLCASSFSYRGSGNTIYFGEGSWLTVV.

The chain uses TRBV5-1 and TRBJ2-6, with 7 bases that match TRBD1. Germline trimming cut 5 bases from V and 2 bases from J; bases unmatched to any gene: 10. Germline CDR1 reads SGHRS; CDR2 reads YFSETQ. This CDR3 region has 17 residues. The CDR3 DNA reads as TGCGCCAGCAGTCCCCGCTTAGACAGGGCTGGGGCCAACGTCCTGACTTTC. Its protein product is CASSPRLDRAGANVLTF.

This clone came up a few times. The genes are TRBV4-1 and TRBJ1-3; tentative D call: TRBD1 (5 bases). V was clipped by 2 bases and J by 3 bases, with 5 bases between them. The CDR3 has 13 residues. CDR1 and CDR2 from the germline V gene are MGHRA and YSYEKL. CDR3 DNA sequence: TGCGCCAGCAGCCAAACAGGTGGAAACACCATATATTTT. Amino acids: CASSQTGGNTIYF.

The chain combines TRBV6-5 with TRBJ1-1; D is unclear. The V gene lost 0 bases and the J gene lost 4 bases, with 12 bases spanning the gap. Looked up from germline, CDR1 is MNHEY and CDR2 is SVGAGI. The CDR3 has 15 amino acids. The CDR3 DNA reads as TGTGCCAGCAGTTACTCGGGCCGAATGAGCACTGAAGCTTTCTTT. This encodes CASSYSGRMSTEAFF.

The sample holds a few counts of this clone. The rearrangement links TRBV5-1 to TRBJ2-7, with TRBD1 identical over 9 bases. V gave up 0 bases and J gave up 1 base; unmatched junction bases: 5. Germline CDR1 and CDR2: SGHRS and YFSETQ. CDR3 length: 16 residues. The CDR3 reads CASSLGPDRGSYEQYF. CDR3 in DNA: TGCGCCAGCAGCTTGGGGCCGGACAGGGGATCCTACGAGCAGTACTTC. Full variable domain (rest looked up from reference TRBV5-1 and TRBJ2-7): KAGVTQTPRYLIKTRGQQVTLSCSPISGHRSVSWYQQTPGQGLQFLFEYFSETQRNKGNFPGRFSGRQFSNSRSEMNVSTLELGDSALYLCASSLGPDRGSYEQYFGPGTRLTVT.

The rearrangement joins TRBV28 to TRBJ2-2; TRBD2 aligns across 14 bases. CDR3 length: 16 amino acids. The ends lost 11 bases at V and 5 bases at J; junction bases unmatched: 10. Germline CDR1 and CDR2: MDHEN and SYDVKM. The DNA of the CDR3 is TGTGCCTCGAGGCCGGGACTAGCGGGAGAGACCGGGGAGCTGTTTTTT. This encodes CASRPGLAGETGELFF.

This chain joins TRBV6-4 and TRBJ2-2, with 13 bases identical to TRBD2. Per the germline V gene, CDR1 is MRHNA and CDR2 is SNTAGT. J was trimmed by 5 bases and V by 4 bases; bases with no gene match: 1. The CDR3 runs 15 residues. Here the CDR3 reads CASSVGLAGTGELFF. The CDR3 nucleotides are TGTGCCAGCAGTGTGGGACTAGCGGGGACCGGGGAGCTGTTTTTT.

J is TRBJ1-5 and V is TRBV19, with 8 bases identical to TRBD1. The length of the CDR3 is 16 residues. CDR1 is LNHDA, CDR2 SQIVND, per germline (reference sequence). J was trimmed by 5 bases and V by 7 bases; bases with no gene match: 13. The CDR3 region is CASTPGGQGRDQPQHF. The CDR3, as DNA: TGTGCCAGTACCCCAGGGGGCCAAGGGAGGGATCAGCCCCAGCATTTT. Complete variable domain (other parts from reference TRBV19 and TRBJ1-5): DGGITQSPKYLFRKEGQNVTLSCEQNLNHDAMYWYRQDPGQGLRLIYYSQIVNDFQKGDIAEGYSVSREKKESFPLTVTSAQKNPTAFYLCASTPGGQGRDQPQHFGDGTRLSIL.

The rearrangement links TRBV30 to TRBJ1-5; a possible D gene is TRBD1 (5 bases). Germline CDR1 is GTSNPN and CDR2 is SVGIG (reference sequence). This CDR3 contains 12 residues. The V and J ends lost 2 bases and 7 bases respectively, with 9 bases between them. The CDR3 DNA sequence: TGTGCCTGGAGTCTAAGGGGCCAGCCCCAGCATTTT. Translating it yields CAWSLRGQPQHF.

This chain connects TRBV28 to TRBJ1-2; a weak D match, TRBD1 (6 bases). The CDR3 sequence is 17 residues long. Germline CDR1 MDHEN, CDR2 SYDVKM. V was pared by 6 bases and J by 2 bases, with 22 bases between. The chain's CDR3 is CASSPSLGNRGNYGYTF. CDR3 coding DNA: TGTGCCAGCAGCCCGAGTCTAGGGAATAGGGGGAACTATGGCTACACCTTC.

In this sample, this clone turned up a few times. V gene TRBV18 combines with J gene TRBJ1-1; D perhaps matches TRBD1 (5 bases). In germline, CDR1 is KGHSH, CDR2 LQKENI. The CDR3 spans 12 residues. Trimming took 6 bases from V and 6 from J, leaving 11 bases between them. This CDR3 reads CASSPDSPEAFF. Here the CDR3 DNA reads TGTGCCAGCTCTCCTGACAGCCCTGAAGCTTTCTTT.

This sequence joins TRBV2 and TRBJ1-1; D unclear. Per germline, CDR1 SNHLY and CDR2 FYNNEI. This CDR3 is built from 13 residues. Trimming took off 6 bases at V and 4 bases at J, with 12 bases between the two ends. The CDR3 nucleotides are TGTGCCAGCAGCCTCGAGGTATCCACTGAAGCTTTCTTT. It yields the protein CASSLEVSTEAFF.

V usage is TRBV5-1 and J usage is TRBJ1-1; 8 positions match TRBD1. Per germline, CDR1 SGHRS and CDR2 YFSETQ. The V gene end was trimmed by 4 bases and the J gene end by 1 base; junction bases not matched to a gene: 3. This CDR3 contains 14 residues. CDR3 in DNA: TGCGCCAGCAGCCGACAGGGGCCGAACACTGAAGCTTTCTTT. It encodes CASSRQGPNTEAFF. Full variable domain (missing parts from reference TRBV5-1 and TRBJ1-1): KAGVTQTPRYLIKTRGQQVTLSCSPISGHRSVSWYQQTPGQGLQFLFEYFSETQRNKGNFPGRFSGRQFSNSRSEMNVSTLELGDSALYLCASSRQGPNTEAFFGQGTRLTVV.

This clone has more than one count but fewer than ten. The rearrangement uses TRBV7-6 and TRBJ2-1; D is unresolved. CDR3 length: 12 residues. Trimming left V 5 bases short and J 10 bases short, with 12 bases between. Germline loops: CDR1 SGHVS, CDR2 FNYEAQ. The chain's CDR3 is CASSLPLREQFF. In nucleotides, the CDR3 is TGTGCCAGCAGCCTCCCCCTACGGGAGCAGTTCTTC.